This TCR beta chain came from a study of graft-versus-host responses after intestinal transplantation. Study-level background: Recipients got multivisceral, liver-intestinal, or isolated intestinal transplants. Induction using anti-thymocyte globulin, followed by tacrolimus and steroids for two to three years, was given to all recipients. General study findings and limits: GvH clones surfaced in recipient marrow, some emerging earlier in ileum or blood. In patients with graft-donor T cell macrochimerism, allograft graft-versus-host to host-versus-graft clonal ratios were high.

As to this clone: Its target is unknown.

Profiling relied on immunoSEQ multiplex PCR, and the TCRdb table lists in-frame clones only, not all of them. The repertoire holds roughly 69,000 clones, with 85% to 95% as singletons. This TCR derives from a human donor who was the organ donor for an intestinal transplant. The sequences come from unstimulated CD8+ T cells sorted from spleen or lymph node cells, collected before transplant.

As DNA, the CDR3 is TGTGCCAGCAGCGGGCCCGGGACTAGCGGGAGGTCCCCAACCGGGGAGCTGTTTTTT. Its translation: CASSGPGTSGRSPTGELFF. The chain employs TRBV7-6 and TRBJ2-2, with 15 bases matching TRBD2. The junction had 12 bases not matched to a gene; V was cut back by 5 bases and J by 5 bases. Germline CDR1 is SGHVS and CDR2 is FNYEAQ. The CDR3 consists of 19 residues.